This T cell receptor beta chain was sequenced during a study of PD-L1 blockade in urothelial cancer. Study in general: When blood samples were assessed, the median T cell count was approximately 140,000.

Some clones are missing from TCRdb's copy, which holds only in-frame ones; the method was immunoSEQ multiplex PCR. The table records 53,000 or so clones, 75% to 90% of them present only once. CDR3 length: 16 residues. With 4 bases clipped from V and 4 bases from J, the junction kept 12 bases outside the gene matches. Germline assignment: CDR1 SGHKS and CDR2 YYEKEE (reference sequence). The source was PBMCs, collected around atezolizumab (anti-PD-L1) treatment. The TCR originated in a man aged 60-69 years with urothelial cancer. The chain has TRBV5-5 and TRBJ1-2, with TRBD1 identical over 8 bases. CDR3 sequence: CASSLDPTGATYGYTF. CDR3 DNA sequence: TGTGCCAGCAGCCTTGACCCGACAGGGGCTACCTATGGCTACACCTTC.